Sequencing of this TCR beta chain was carried out in a study of Ad26.COV2.S vaccination and SARS-CoV-2 variants (dated by TCRdb to the early 2020s). For the study in its entirety: Donors in the vaccine arm were drawn from COV1001, a multicentre, randomized, double-blind, placebo-controlled phase I-IIa trial testing Ad26.COV2.S in healthy adults. Investigators remained blinded to trial group allocation during experiments and outcome assessment. TCRbeta repertoire sequencing was used to assess the specificity and breadth of SARS-CoV-2-reactive T cell receptors after Ad26.COV2.S vaccination. The TCR-sequenced set comprised approximately 30 samples: around 20 Ad26.COV2.S vaccine recipients, 5 placebo recipients and 8 SARS-CoV-2 convalescent individuals. Participants in the trial were split at random into five groups of five each, receiving low-dose or high-dose Ad26.COV2.S once or twice, or else placebo on both occasions. Ad26.COV2.S was administered intramuscularly at a dose of 5x10^10 or 1x10^11 viral particles, either as one shot or as two shots given 56 days apart. Overall study outcomes, separate from this receptor: Non-spike TCR breadth was comparable between vaccine and placebo recipients, consistent with the vaccine containing only spike. Substantial breadth of spike-specific CD8+ and CD4+ T cell responses was reported after vaccination. The study lacked the statistical power to compare responses across vaccine doses or regimens. Higher spike-specific TCR breadth was observed in Ad26.COV2.S recipients than in placebo recipients (P = 0.0014). The authors noted that total T cell responses may have been underestimated by the TCR breadth and depth analyses.

TCRbeta CDR3 regions were sequenced with the immunoSEQ Assay. After extraction, genomic DNA underwent amplification by bias-controlled multiplex PCR, followed by high-throughput sequencing. Per the original workflow: To quantify the absolute abundance of every unique TCRbeta CDR3 region, sequences were collapsed and filtered. T cell fraction was estimated by normalizing TCRbeta template counts to usable DNA, with usable DNA measured through amplification of reference genes found in all nucleated cells. Repertoire TCRs were annotated as SARS-CoV-2-specific by exact matching of V gene, CDR3 amino acid sequence and J gene to a known reactive TCR set. The reference SARS-CoV-2 TCR set was obtained from MIRA and was filtered for enrichment in COVID-19-positive ImmuneCODE repertoires, whereby public or cross-reactive TCRs were removed. Using the MIRA antigens, annotated TCRs were further analysed by specific ORF or by position within an ORF. Breadth was defined as the number of annotated unique rearrangements divided by the total number of unique productive rearrangements, and depth was defined as the summed frequency of the annotated unique rearrangements. Group comparisons of TCR breadth used two-sided Wilcoxon rank-sum tests. Entries here come from immuneACCESS through TCRdb and include only in-frame sequences with V and J called. Some clones fail to appear in such tables; in the studies checked, an unresolved V gene covers under half of the shortfall, and the cause of the remainder is unknown. Clone size and V and J calls were adopted from that table, with D and trimming inferred from the DNA. Counted in this sample were some 290,000 clones; 86% of them appeared once. The top ten clonotypes cover 1.9% of the sample.

V loses 4 bases of germline sequence and J loses 2 bases, and the interval between the two ends is 6 bases. CDR1 and CDR2, looked up from the germline V gene (reference sequence), are SEHNR and FQNEAQ. The CDR3 goes from the cysteine to the phenylalanine over 12 residues. Solely the CDR3 DNA is kept, with 36 bases framed from the first base. A remark on this clone: Its antigen target is currently unknown. Per-base quality was not reported, and no clone a single base away is much larger than it. Other nucleotide sequences from this sample produce the same CDR3.

This specimen's treatment or condition label, per the study, means: some 19 received Ad26.COV2.S at low or high dose, single or two shots; about 5 received placebo; per-sample allocation not given. Repertoires of vaccine and placebo recipients were sequenced from samples taken on day 63 after the first injection. Between 29 July and 7 August 2020, Cohort 1b enrolled 25 adults aged 18-55 years at one site in Boston, USA. Ad26.COV2.S was a replication-incompetent adenovirus type 26 vector that expressed a prefusion-stabilized SARS-CoV-2 spike protein derived from the original Wuhan strain. The chain was built from TRBV7-9 and TRBJ2-7; the D gene remains uncertain. The material was peripheral blood, obtained in a trial of Ad26.COV2.S vaccine versus placebo. This clonotype was obtained from a person aged 18-60 years who received the Ad26.COV2.S COVID-19 vaccine or a placebo. DNA sequence: TGTGCCAGCAGCTCCACTACCTACGAGCAGTACTTC. Translated, it gives CASSSTTYEQYF.